The 11 T cell receptor beta chains reported below all come from one sample, sequenced in a study of PD-1 blockade in classical Hodgkin lymphoma. Data came from immunoSEQ multiplex PCR; TCRdb stores just in-frame clones and leaves some out. The table has 25,000 to 35,000 clones, about 87% seen once; the top ten hold 1.2%. Time point here: newly diagnosed, previously untreated cHL patient sample. CD4+ T cells were purified from thawed PBMCs by negative selection. The material sequenced was CD4+ T cells from blood. The receptors come from a human donor with classical Hodgkin lymphoma.

The V gene is TRBV11-2, the J gene TRBJ1-3; no clear D gene. The CDR3 is made up of 14 amino acids. V was cut by 2 bases and J by 0 bases, with 5 bases left in between. Looked up from germline, CDR1 is SGHAT and CDR2 is FQNNGV. This CDR3 reads CASSLTFSGNTIYF. CDR3 bases: TGTGCCAGCAGCTTAACGTTCTCTGGAAACACCATATATTTT. The full variable domain, with the rest looked up from reference TRBV11-2 and TRBJ1-3, is EAGVAQSPRYKIIEKRQSVAFWCNPISGHATLYWYQQILGQGPKLLIQFQNNGVVDDSQLPKDRFSAERLKGVDSTLKIQPAKLEDSAVYLCASSLTFSGNTIYFGEGSWLTVV.

This chain connects TRBV28 to TRBJ2-7; TRBD2 aligns across 10 bases. This CDR3 spans 15 amino acids. Germline CDR1 MDHEN, CDR2 SYDVKM. Trimming at V came to 0 bases and at J to 3 bases, leaving 2 bases not matched to a gene. The CDR3 bases are TGTGCCAGCAGTTTATGGCTAGCGGGAGTCTACGAGCAGTACTTC. It yields the protein CASSLWLAGVYEQYF.

This chain uses TRBV9 with TRBJ2-4, with 7 positions matching TRBD2. CDR3 length: 16 residues. V dropped 0 bases and J dropped 9; count of bases not matched to a gene: 12. Germline V gene sequence: CDR1 SGDLS, CDR2 YYNGEE. CDR3 in DNA: TGTGCCAGCAGCGTAGGGTCGGGAGTCGGGAGGAGCATTCAGTACTTC. It codes for CASSVGSGVGRSIQYF.

The chain links TRBV7-6 to TRBJ2-7; D remains unclear. The CDR3 has 13 residues. Deletions cut 2 bases from V and 6 bases from J, with 11 bases between. Germline V gene data show CDR1 as SGHVS and CDR2 as FNYEAQ. CDR3 DNA: TGTGCCAGCAGCTTAAACACGGGTGGCGAGCAGTACGTC. It translates to CASSLNTGGEQYV.

V is TRBV4-1 and J is TRBJ2-1; D may be TRBD2 (5 bases). Trimming stripped 4 bases from V and 4 bases from J, with 20 bases between. CDR1 and CDR2 (germline): MGHRA, YSYEKL. The CDR3 loop spans 17 amino acids. The CDR3 coding sequence is TGCGCCAGCAGCCCGTCTACACTAGGACTCCAATACAATGAGCAGTTCTTC. Its protein is CASSPSTLGLQYNEQFF.

The CDR3 coding sequence is TGTGCCAGCAGCCCCCTGGGTAGCGGGATTGGGAATGAGCAGTTCTTC. This translates into CASSPLGSGIGNEQFF. V is TRBV7-2 and J is TRBJ2-1; 8 nucleotides line up with TRBD2. Trimming cost V 5 bases and J 7 bases; bases outside gene matches: 13. The germline V gene encodes CDR1 SGHTA and CDR2 FQGNSA. This CDR3 has 16 residues.

This chain uses TRBV29-1 with TRBJ1-1; D is ambiguous. Trimming removed 4 bases from V and 3 bases from J, with 3 bases in between. Germline V gene lookup returns CDR1 SQVTM and CDR2 ANQGSEA. This CDR3 region has 10 residues. The CDR3 nucleotides are TGCAGCGTTGTGTACACTGAAGCTTTCTTT. Translation: CSVVYTEAFF.

V usage is TRBV5-1 and J usage is TRBJ1-1, with D possibly being TRBD1 (5 bases). The CDR3 covers 14 residues. V lost 3 bases, J lost 1 base, and 10 bases lay in between. The germline gives CDR1 SGHRS, CDR2 YFSETQ. CDR3 nucleotide sequence: TGCGCCAGCAGCTCGGGACCTACGAACACTGAAGCTTTCTTT. Translation: CASSSGPTNTEAFF.

This chain connects TRBV27 to TRBJ1-2, with TRBD1 identical over 7 bases. CDR1 MNHEY and CDR2 SMNVEV come from the germline V gene (reference sequence). V gave up 5 bases and J gave up 3 bases; unmatched junction bases: 9. The CDR3 is 15 amino acids. CDR3 sequence reads: CASSPGGRGDYGYTF. The CDR3 nucleotides read TGTGCCAGCAGTCCCGGTGGCAGGGGGGACTATGGCTACACCTTC.

The chain links TRBV6-1 to TRBJ2-7; no definite D call. CDR1 is MNHNS, CDR2 SASEGT, per germline. The CDR3 runs to 14 residues. V lost 3 bases, J lost 3 bases, and 12 bases lay in between. CDR3 sequence: CASSEDQLHYEQYV. In nucleotides, the CDR3 is TGTGCCAGCAGTGAGGATCAACTCCACTACGAGCAGTACGTC.

The chain couples TRBV6-1 to TRBJ2-7; 12 bases agree with TRBD2. V was clipped by 3 bases and J by 3 bases; unmatched bases: 3. The CDR3 runs to 15 residues. Germline loops: CDR1 MNHNS, CDR2 SASEGT. CDR3 region: CASSDLAGGLYEQYV. For the CDR3, the DNA is TGTGCCAGCAGTGATCTAGCGGGAGGGCTCTACGAGCAGTACGTC.